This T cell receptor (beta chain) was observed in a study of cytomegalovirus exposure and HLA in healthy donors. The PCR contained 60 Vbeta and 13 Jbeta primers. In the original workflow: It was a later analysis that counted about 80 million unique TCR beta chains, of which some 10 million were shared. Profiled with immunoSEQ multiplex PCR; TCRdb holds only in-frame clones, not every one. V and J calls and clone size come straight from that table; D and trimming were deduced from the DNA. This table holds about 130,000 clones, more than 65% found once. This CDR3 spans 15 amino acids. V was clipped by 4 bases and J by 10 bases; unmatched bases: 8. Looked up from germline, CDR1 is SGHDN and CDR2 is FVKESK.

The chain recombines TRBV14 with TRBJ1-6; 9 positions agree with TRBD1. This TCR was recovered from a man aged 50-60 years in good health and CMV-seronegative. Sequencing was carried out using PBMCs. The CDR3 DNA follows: TGTGCCAGCAGCCGAGAGGGACAGGGACTATCACCCCTCCACTTT. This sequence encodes CASSREGQGLSPLHF.